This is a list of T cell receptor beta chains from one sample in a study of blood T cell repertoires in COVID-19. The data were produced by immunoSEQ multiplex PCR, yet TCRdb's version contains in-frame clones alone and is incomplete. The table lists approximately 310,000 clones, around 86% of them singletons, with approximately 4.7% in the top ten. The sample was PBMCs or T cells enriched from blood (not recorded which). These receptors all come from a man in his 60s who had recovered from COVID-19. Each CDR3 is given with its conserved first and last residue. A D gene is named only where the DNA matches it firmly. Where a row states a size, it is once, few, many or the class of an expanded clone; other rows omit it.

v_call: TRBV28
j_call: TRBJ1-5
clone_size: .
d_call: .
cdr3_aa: CASSLWTGSNQPQHF
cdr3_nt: TGTGCCAGCAGTCTCTGGACGGGAAGCAATCAGCCCCAGCATTTT

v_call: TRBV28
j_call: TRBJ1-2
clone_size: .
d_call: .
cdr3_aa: CAIRTTGLYGYTF
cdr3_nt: TGTGCCATTCGCACCACAGGGCTCTATGGCTACACCTTC

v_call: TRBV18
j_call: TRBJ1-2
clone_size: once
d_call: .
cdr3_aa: CASSPPTEKTYGYTF
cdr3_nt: TGTGCCAGCTCACCACCCACGGAGAAGACCTATGGCTACACCTTC

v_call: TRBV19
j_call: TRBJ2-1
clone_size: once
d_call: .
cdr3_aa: CASSTGSGSYNEQFF
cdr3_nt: TGTGCCAGTAGTACAGGGTCAGGGTCCTACAATGAGCAGTTCTTC

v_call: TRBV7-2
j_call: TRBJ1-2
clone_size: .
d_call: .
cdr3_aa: CASSLDKYYGYTF
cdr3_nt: TGTGCCAGCAGCCTAGACAAGTACTATGGCTACACCTTC

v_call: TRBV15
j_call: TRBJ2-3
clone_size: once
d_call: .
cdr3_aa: CATSRGGATSDTQYF
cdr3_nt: TGTGCCACCAGCAGAGGCGGGGCTACGTCAGATACGCAGTATTTT

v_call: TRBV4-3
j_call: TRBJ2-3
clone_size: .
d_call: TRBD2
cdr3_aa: CASTPGLAGTDTQYF
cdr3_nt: TGCGCCAGCACGCCCGGACTAGCGGGCACAGATACGCAGTATTTT

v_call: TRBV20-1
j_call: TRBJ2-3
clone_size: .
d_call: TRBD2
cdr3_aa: CSASHIRTSGRVTDTQYF
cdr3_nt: TGCAGTGCTAGTCATATCCGGACTAGCGGGAGGGTCACAGATACGCAGTATTTT

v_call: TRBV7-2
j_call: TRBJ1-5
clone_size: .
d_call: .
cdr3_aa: CASSFWGGVTSNQPQHF
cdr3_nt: TGTGCCAGCAGCTTTTGGGGCGGAGTAACGTCAAATCAGCCCCAGCATTTT

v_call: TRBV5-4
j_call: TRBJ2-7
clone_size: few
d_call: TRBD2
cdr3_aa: CASSPRTSGSGEQYF
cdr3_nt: TGTGCCAGCAGCCCCCGGACTAGCGGGAGTGGCGAGCAGTACTTC

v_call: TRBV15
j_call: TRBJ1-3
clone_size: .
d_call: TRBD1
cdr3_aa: CATSRDRGGFSGNTIYF
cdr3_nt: TGTGCCACCAGCCGAGACAGAGGGGGCTTCTCTGGAAACACCATATATTTT

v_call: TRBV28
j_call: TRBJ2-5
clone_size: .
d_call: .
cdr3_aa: CASSLSGPGIQETQYF
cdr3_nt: TGTGCCAGCAGTTTATCTGGACCGGGGATCCAAGAGACCCAGTACTTC

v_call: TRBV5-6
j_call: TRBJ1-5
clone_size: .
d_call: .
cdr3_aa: CASSLNGEQGNQPQHF
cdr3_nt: TGTGCCAGCAGCTTGAACGGGGAGCAAGGCAATCAGCCCCAGCATTTT

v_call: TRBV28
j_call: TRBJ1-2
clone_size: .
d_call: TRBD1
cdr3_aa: CASSTNRPTGGYGYTF
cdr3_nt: TGTGCCAGCAGTACCAACCGCCCGACAGGGGGATATGGCTACACCTTC

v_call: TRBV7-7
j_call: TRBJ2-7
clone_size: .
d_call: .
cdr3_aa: CASSLGGISGPSYEQYF
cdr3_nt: TGTGCTAGCAGCTTAGGAGGGATTAGCGGTCCCTCCTACGAGCAGTACTTC

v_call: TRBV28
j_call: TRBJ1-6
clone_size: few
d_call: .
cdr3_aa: CASRPPGYSSPLHF
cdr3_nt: TGTGCCAGCCGCCCTCCAGGGTATTCTTCACCCCTCCACTTT

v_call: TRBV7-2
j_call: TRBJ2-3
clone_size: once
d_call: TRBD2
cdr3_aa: CASSPQGLAGGALDTQYF
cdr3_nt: TGTGCCAGCAGCCCTCAAGGGCTAGCGGGAGGGGCACTGGATACGCAGTATTTT

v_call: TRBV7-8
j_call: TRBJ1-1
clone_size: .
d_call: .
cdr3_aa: CASSLMGQPNTEAFF
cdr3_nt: TGTGCCAGCAGCTTAATGGGGCAGCCCAACACTGAAGCTTTCTTT

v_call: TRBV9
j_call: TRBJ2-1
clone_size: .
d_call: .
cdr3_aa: CASSVGGRDVLGYNEQFF
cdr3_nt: TGTGCCAGCAGCGTAGGGGGCAGGGATGTTTTGGGATACAATGAGCAGTTCTTC

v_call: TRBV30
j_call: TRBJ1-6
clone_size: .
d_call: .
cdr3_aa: CAWSVGGQLYNSPLHF
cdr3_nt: TGTGCCTGGAGTGTGGGCGGACAGCTCTATAATTCACCCCTCCACTTT

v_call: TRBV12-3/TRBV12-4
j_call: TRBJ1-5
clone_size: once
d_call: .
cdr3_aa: CASNTRSNQPQHF
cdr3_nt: TGTGCCAGCAACACCCGAAGCAATCAGCCCCAGCATTTT

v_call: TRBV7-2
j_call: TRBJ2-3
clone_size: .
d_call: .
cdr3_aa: CASSYGDTQYF
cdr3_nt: TGTGCCAGCAGCTACGGAGATACGCAGTATTTT

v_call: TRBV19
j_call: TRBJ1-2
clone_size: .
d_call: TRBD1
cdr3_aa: CASSGQGLPLGYTF
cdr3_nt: TGTGCCAGTAGCGGACAGGGCCTCCCCCTTGGCTACACCTTC